The clone carrying this T cell receptor (beta chain) was picked up many times. Antigen: not known. Separate cDNA molecules each had unique molecular identifiers attached to them. From the 5' RACE reads, TCRdb called clonotypes with MiXCR, one entry per CDR3 protein. The data show more than 45,000 distinct CDR3 sequences, less than 15% seen once. V lost 1 base to trimming and J lost 3 bases, with 10 bases between them. CDR1 and CDR2 from the germline V gene are MNHNS and SASEGT. The CDR3 totals 15 residues. This entry is derived from a study of early T cells in non-severe SARS-CoV-2 infection. Study as a whole: Sequencing targeted bulk RNA from unsorted whole blood, leaving chains unpaired.

Whole-study findings and limits: VDJdb-based matching was biased toward anti-spike CD8 responses and missed private and CD4 specificities.

The chain couples TRBV6-1 to TRBJ1-5; possibly TRBD1 for D (5 bases). The clonotype was recovered from an adult who was a healthcare worker with PCR-confirmed SARS-CoV-2 infection or an uninfected control (not recorded which). What was sequenced was whole blood. CDR3 coding DNA: TGTGCCAGCAGTGAAGGGGTGACAGTCAATCAGCCCCAGCATTTT. Translation gives CASSEGVTVNQPQHF.